These 26 T cell receptor beta chains were all obtained from the same sample, sequenced in a study of chemoradiotherapy in HPV16-positive cancers. Profiling relied on immunoSEQ multiplex PCR, and the TCRdb table lists in-frame clones only, not all of them. The top ten clones hold around an eighth of a sample with 800 or so clones, 60% to 85% of them seen once. Source: tumor tissue, taken from a patient who underwent chemoradiotherapy. The receptor source for this set is a human donor with HPV-associated anogenital cancer.

This clone has just a few counts. This chain uses TRBV27 with TRBJ2-6; a possible D gene is TRBD1 (5 bases). Looked up from germline, CDR1 is MNHEY and CDR2 is SMNVEV (reference sequence). The CDR3 runs to 15 residues. V was pared by 5 bases and J by 3 bases, with 11 bases between. CDR3 sequence (DNA): TGTGCCAGCAGTCCCGGACATGGTGGGGCCAACGTCCTGACTTTC. Translating gives CASSPGHGGANVLTF.

The J gene is TRBJ2-3, the V gene TRBV7-9; D is perhaps TRBD1 (6 bases). Germline CDR1 and CDR2: SEHNR and FQNEAQ (reference sequence). V was clipped by 5 bases and J by 0 bases, with 15 bases between them. The CDR3 consists of 16 residues. The DNA for the CDR3 is TGTGCCAGCAGCCCCGGGACATTTATTAGCACAGATACGCAGTATTTT. Protein product: CASSPGTFISTDTQYF.

The chain carries TRBV7-3 and TRBJ2-1, with 10 bases fitting TRBD2. The CDR3 runs 15 residues. The J segment lost 9 bases and the V segment lost 5 bases, leaving 10 bases of the junction unmatched. Germline V gives CDR1 SGHTA, CDR2 FQGTGA. This CDR3 is CASSPLAGDWVEQFF. CDR3 in DNA: TGTGCCAGCAGCCCCCTAGCGGGAGATTGGGTTGAGCAGTTCTTC.

Here the CDR3 DNA reads TGTGCCAGTTTAGGGGGGGAAAAACTGTTTTTT. It codes for CASLGGEKLFF. This sequence joins TRBV6-5 and TRBJ1-4, with D maybe TRBD1 (6 bases). Trimming shortened V by 9 bases and J by 8 bases, and 10 bases separated the two germline ends. The CDR3 consists of 11 residues. Germline loops: CDR1 MNHEY, CDR2 SVGAGI.

The chain has TRBV7-9 and TRBJ1-5, with TRBD1 matching 7 bases. The CDR3 covers 15 residues. V gave up 5 bases and J gave up 5 bases; unmatched junction bases: 9. The germline CDR1 and CDR2 sequences are SEHNR and FQNEAQ (reference sequence). The CDR3 loop is CASSADEGAYQPQHF. CDR3 in DNA: TGTGCCAGCAGCGCCGACGAGGGGGCCTATCAGCCCCAGCATTTT.

This clone was detected only a few times. Relative to the germline gene, one junction end is altered; a read error may explain this. The chain recombines TRBV7-7 with TRBJ2-5, with 7 bases identical to TRBD1. The CDR3 loop spans 14 amino acids. CDR1 is SSHAT and CDR2 is FNYEAQ in the germline V gene (reference sequence). For the CDR3, the DNA is TGTGCTAGCAGCTTACAGGGGACCCAAGAGACCCAGTACTTC. Protein product: CASSLQGTQETQYF.

V gene TRBV27 combines with J gene TRBJ2-1; possibly TRBD1 or TRBD2 for D (5 bases each). The germline V gene has CDR1 MNHEY and CDR2 SMNVEV (reference sequence). V was trimmed by 4 bases and J by 8 bases, leaving 15 bases between them. The CDR3 runs 14 residues. The CDR3 loop reads CASSSSFLGDEQFF. The CDR3 nucleotides are TGTGCCAGCAGTTCCAGCTTTTTGGGGGATGAGCAGTTCTTC.

The gene calls are TRBV19 and TRBJ1-4; 9 bases match TRBD1. This CDR3 is built from 13 residues. With 10 bases clipped from V and 6 bases from J, the junction kept 6 bases outside the gene matches. From germline, CDR1 is LNHDA and CDR2 SQIVND (reference sequence). In DNA form, the CDR3 reads TGTGCCACCACAGGACAGGGGTATGAAAAACTGTTTTTT. Its translation: CATTGQGYEKLFF.

The chain is built from TRBV7-2 and TRBJ1-2; TRBD1 agrees at 7 bases. This CDR3 spans 16 amino acids. The germline V gene encodes CDR1 SGHTA and CDR2 FQGNSA. The J segment lost 1 base and the V segment lost 4 bases, leaving 9 bases of the junction unmatched. The CDR3 reads CASSSLGTDYNYGYTF. Written as DNA, the CDR3 is TGTGCCAGCAGCTCTTTAGGGACAGATTATAACTATGGCTACACCTTC.

J is TRBJ1-1 and V is TRBV2; unclear D gene. The germline CDR1 and CDR2 sequences are SNHLY and FYNNEI. Trimming took 8 bases from V and 3 from J, leaving 13 bases between them. This CDR3 is 13 amino acids long. This CDR3 reads CASVRTEDTEAFF. The CDR3 DNA reads as TGTGCCAGCGTAAGGACCGAGGACACTGAAGCTTTCTTT.

This chain links TRBV10-2 with TRBJ2-7; possibly TRBD1 or TRBD2 for D (7 bases each). Trimming pared 5 bases from V and 5 bases from J, leaving 13 bases between. CDR1 is WSHSY and CDR2 is SAAADI in the germline V gene. The CDR3 runs 13 residues. The CDR3 here is CASSTQGGHEQYF. The CDR3 nucleotides are TGCGCCAGCAGTACTCAGGGGGGGCACGAGCAGTACTTC.

V gene TRBV2 combines with J gene TRBJ2-3; D call uncertain. Germline lookup yields CDR1 SNHLY and CDR2 FYNNEI. The CDR3 is 13 residues long. Trimming stripped 6 bases from V and 0 bases from J, with 7 bases between. The CDR3 is CASRSGSTDTQYF. The CDR3 DNA sequence: TGTGCCAGCAGGTCGGGCAGCACAGATACGCAGTATTTT.

This rearrangement joins TRBV10-1 to TRBJ2-2, with D perhaps TRBD1 or TRBD2 (5 bases each). Per the germline V gene, CDR1 is WNHNN and CDR2 is SYGVQD (reference sequence). The CDR3 length is 14 residues. Trimming pared 5 bases from V and 3 bases from J, leaving 10 bases between. CDR3 sequence reads: CASSRDRYTGELFF. For the CDR3, the DNA is TGCGCCAGCAGTAGGGACCGTTACACCGGGGAGCTGTTTTTT.

The CDR3 DNA is TGCGCCAGCAGCTCCGGGAGTACGGGCGAGCAGTACTTC. Translation: CASSSGSTGEQYF. The rearrangement joins TRBV5-1 to TRBJ2-7, with D possibly TRBD2 on 6 matching bases. The CDR3 is 13 amino acids. The V gene's germline CDR1 is SGHRS and CDR2 YFSETQ. The V gene lost 3 bases and the J gene lost 6 bases, with 13 bases spanning the gap.

The V and J genes are TRBV5-6 and TRBJ2-1; perhaps TRBD2 as D (5 bases). V lost 3 bases, J lost 0 bases, and 10 bases lay in between. This CDR3 is 15 amino acids long. Germline V gene data show CDR1 as SGHDT and CDR2 as YYEEEE. DNA of the CDR3: TGTGCCAGCAGCTCTGGACTGACCTCCTACAATGAGCAGTTCTTC. It is translated as CASSSGLTSYNEQFF. The full variable domain, rest sourced from reference TRBV5-6 and TRBJ2-1, is DAGVTQSPTHLIKTRGQQVTLRCSPKSGHDTVSWYQQALGQGPQFIFQYYEEEERQRGNFPDRFSGHQFPNYSSELNVNALLLGDSALYLCASSSGLTSYNEQFFGPGTRLTVL.

This clone was seen a few times. The chain is built from TRBV2 and TRBJ1-1, with D perhaps TRBD1 (6 bases). CDR1 SNHLY and CDR2 FYNNEI come from the germline V gene. The V end lost 7 bases, the J end lost 0 bases, and 12 bases lay between the germline ends. The CDR3 sequence is 14 residues long. The CDR3 here is CASNDRRLNTEAFF. The CDR3 bases are TGTGCCAGCAATGACAGGCGTTTGAACACTGAAGCTTTCTTT.

This clone turned up a few times. This rearrangement joins TRBV19 to TRBJ2-1, with 8 positions matching TRBD2. Germline loops: CDR1 LNHDA, CDR2 SQIVND (reference sequence). The CDR3 has 17 amino acids. V gave up 4 bases and J gave up 4 bases; unmatched junction bases: 12. CDR3 nucleotide sequence: TGTGCCAGTAGTAACCCCTGGGCGGGAGGCAGTTACAATGAGCAGTTCTTC. Encoded protein: CASSNPWAGGSYNEQFF.

V is TRBV7-9 and J is TRBJ2-5, with 7 positions matching TRBD2. CDR1 is SEHNR and CDR2 is FQNEAQ in the germline V gene (reference sequence). The length of the CDR3 is 14 residues. Losses at the gene ends were 7 bases for V and 1 base for J; bases not matched to a gene: 6. CDR3 DNA: TGTGCCAGCACTGGGGGGGTGCTCCAAGAGACCCAGTACTTC. As protein: CASTGGVLQETQYF.

This clone was recorded a few times. The chain has TRBV4-3 and TRBJ2-7; a possible D gene is TRBD1 (6 bases). The germline V gene encodes CDR1 LGHNA and CDR2 YSLEER. The CDR3 totals 16 residues. Trimming cost V 2 bases and J 0 bases, with 14 bases left between them. This CDR3 is CASSQLPGQSSYEQYF. The CDR3 coding sequence is TGCGCCAGCAGCCAACTTCCCGGACAGAGCTCCTACGAGCAGTACTTC.

This clone was seen a single time. This rearrangement joins TRBV7-9 to TRBJ2-5, with no clear D. V was trimmed by 1 base and J by 0 bases, leaving 6 bases between them. This CDR3 region has 14 residues. CDR1 is SEHNR, CDR2 FQNEAQ, per germline (reference sequence). The CDR3 nucleotides read TGTGCCAGCAGCTTAGTGGGGTACCAAGAGACCCAGTACTTC. This encodes CASSLVGYQETQYF.

The rearrangement uses TRBV7-2 and TRBJ2-2; the D gene is possibly TRBD2 (6 bases). CDR1 and CDR2 from the germline V gene are SGHTA and FQGNSA. V was pared by 1 base and J by 6 bases, with 9 bases between. The CDR3 has 14 residues. CDR3 sequence (DNA): TGTGCCAGCAGCTTAGTTCTAGCGCCCGGGGAGCTGTTTTTT. Protein: CASSLVLAPGELFF.

This clone was seen a handful of times. A junction end diverges from the germline sequence, so it may reflect a read error. The V gene is TRBV7-7, the J gene TRBJ2-5; 8 bases line up with TRBD2. CDR3 size: 15 residues. Germline V gene sequence: CDR1 SSHAT, CDR2 FNYEAQ (reference sequence). CDR3 DNA: TGTGCTAGCAGCTTAGGAATTAGCGGGAAAGAGACCCAGTACTTC. Protein: CASSLGISGKETQYF.

V is TRBV6-6 and J is TRBJ2-1, with TRBD2 as a possible D gene (5 bases). Germline values: CDR1 MNHNY, CDR2 SVGAGI (reference sequence). The CDR3 loop spans 15 amino acids. Trimming pared 9 bases from V and 7 bases from J, leaving 22 bases between. This CDR3 reads CARRVGGSVWNEQFF. The CDR3 nucleotides are TGTGCCAGGAGGGTTGGTGGGAGTGTTTGGAATGAGCAGTTCTTC.

The chain combines TRBV19 with TRBJ1-1; D is unresolved. Germline-derived CDR1 and CDR2 are LNHDA and SQIVND (reference sequence). Deletions cut 2 bases from V and 1 base from J, with 2 bases between. The CDR3 spans 12 residues. CDR3 DNA: TGTGCCAGTAGTATATCGAACACTGAAGCTTTCTTT. Translating gives CASSISNTEAFF.

V usage is TRBV27 and J usage is TRBJ2-3; 10 bases match TRBD2. V lost 3 bases and J lost 4; bases outside the gene matches: 10. The CDR3 contains 17 residues. Germline loops: CDR1 MNHEY, CDR2 SMNVEV (reference sequence). CDR3 loop: CASSLRGAGGPADTQYF. CDR3 coding DNA: TGTGCCAGCAGTTTGAGAGGAGCGGGAGGGCCGGCAGATACGCAGTATTTT.

The chain links TRBV1 to TRBJ1-2. TRBV1 is a pseudogene segment. The CDR3 has 16 residues. The CDR3 loop is CTSSSSVVRKTYGYTF. The CDR3 nucleotides read TGCACCAGCAGCAGTTCTGTTGTGCGAAAGACCTATGGCTACACCTTC.